Following are 6 T cell receptor beta chains from one sample sequenced in a study of tumor and adjacent non-tumor tissue in lung cancer. TCRbeta libraries were built with three rounds of nested PCR, modified from ARM-PCR. From the multiplex PCR reads, TCRdb called clonotypes with MiXCR, one entry per CDR3 protein. The sample lists fewer than 85,000 distinct CDR3 sequences, 65% to 90% occurring once. RNA was extracted from bulk tissue without any cell sorting. The sequenced sample consisted of lung tumor tissue. Every receptor here comes from a woman in her forties or fifties with non-small cell lung cancer.

As regards this clonotype: One end of the junction fails to match germline, which may point to a read error. The V and J genes are TRBV4-1 and TRBJ2-1, with D tentatively TRBD2 (6 bases). The CDR3 has 15 residues. Germline CDR1 and CDR2: MGHRA and YSYEKL. CDR3 coding DNA: TGCGCCATCAGCGAACAGCGGGTCTCCTACAATGAGCATTTCTTC. It yields the protein CAISEQRVSYNEHFF.

This clonotype was seen only a few times. No conserved phenylalanine or tryptophan is present at the end of the CDR3, so a read error is the likely explanation. No DNA is shown, since the ends of the CDR3 on it are uncertain; the CDR3 is the one TCRdb lists. The genes are TRBV11-2 and TRBJ1-4; the table's TRBD1 call for D was not verified on the DNA. The V gene's germline CDR1 is SGHAT and CDR2 FQNNGV. Ends included, the CDR3 has 13 residues. Here the CDR3 reads CASSLSVTGKMFS.

On this clonotype itself: Relative to the germline gene, one junction end is altered; a read error may explain this. The chain joins TRBV11-2 to TRBJ2-7; D call uncertain. The CDR3 has 15 residues. CDR1 and CDR2 from the germline V gene are SGHAT and FQNNGV. The CDR3, as DNA: TGTGCCAGTAGCTTATCTCCGAGTCCCTCCTACGAGCAAAACTTC. It codes for CASSLSPSPSYEQNF.

The chain carries TRBV12-3 or TRBV12-4 and TRBJ2-7, with 7 bases matching TRBD2. The V and J ends lost 2 bases and 13 bases, in that order; junction bases with no gene match: 26. This CDR3 has 18 residues. CDR3 DNA: TGTGCCAGCAGTTTAACAACGGGACTACACCGAAATGGGTACGATCATTACTTC. Its protein is CASSLTTGLHRNGYDHYF.

Worth noting for this clonotype: A read error may account for a junction end that differs from germline. This chain joins TRBV11-2 and TRBJ2-7; TRBD2 might be the D (5 bases). CDR1 and CDR2 from the germline V gene are SGHAT and FQNNGV. CDR3 length: 14 amino acids. Here the CDR3 DNA reads TGTGTCAGCAACTTAGGGCGGGCGTCCTACGAGCAGAACTTC. It specifies CVSNLGRASYEQNF.

The chain links TRBV5-6 to TRBJ2-1; possible D gene TRBD1, 6 bases. The CDR3 runs 16 residues. The V end lost 4 bases, the J end lost 1 base, and 15 bases lay between the germline ends. Germline V gene sequence: CDR1 SGHDT, CDR2 YYEEEE. DNA of the CDR3: TGTGCCAGCAGCCCAATACAGGGAGCTTCCTACAATGAGCAGTTCTTC. Its protein is CASSPIQGASYNEQFF.